This record looks at one TCR beta chain sequence and its context. Libraries were prepared by immunoSEQ multiplex PCR; TCRdb keeps only in-frame clonotypes and omits some of them. The table records more than 100,000 clones, around 76% of them present only once. Germline CDR1 and CDR2: SGHTA and FQGNSA. Trimming left V 5 bases short and J 0 bases short, with 6 bases between. The CDR3 covers 13 residues. This sample is part of a study of blood T cell repertoires in COVID-19. On the study more broadly: Samples came from the United States, Italy and Spain, spanning acute and convalescent COVID-19. PBMCs, B-cell-depleted T cells, or T cells provided the cDNA or gDNA that made up the material.

The rearrangement uses TRBV7-2 and TRBJ2-3; D remains unclear. The receptor was derived from a man in his 70s with acute or convalescent COVID-19. The sequencing input was peripheral blood. The CDR3 is CASSVTSTDTQYF. The CDR3 DNA sequence: TGTGCCAGCAGCGTCACTAGCACAGATACGCAGTATTTT.